The 21 T cell receptor beta chains below all came from one sample that was sequenced in a study of Ad26.COV2.S vaccination and SARS-CoV-2 variants. Profiling relied on immunoSEQ multiplex PCR, and the TCRdb table lists in-frame clones only, not all of them. The sample shows roughly 140,000 clones, more than 80% of them seen only once. The source was peripheral blood, collected after recovery from COVID-19. These TCRs come from a human donor who had recovered from COVID-19.

V gene TRBV6-5 combines with J gene TRBJ2-7; possibly TRBD1 or TRBD2 for D (5 bases each). Trimming took 6 bases from V and 6 from J, leaving 18 bases between them. The CDR3 runs to 14 residues. The germline V gene has CDR1 MNHEY and CDR2 SVGAGI. Here the CDR3 DNA reads TGTGCCAGCAGCGACAGCTCCTCAGGAGGCGAGCAGTACTTC. This translates into CASSDSSSGGEQYF.

The chain carries TRBV28 and TRBJ1-1; 8 bases are shared with TRBD1. There are 11 residues in the CDR3. The V and J ends lost 9 bases and 10 bases, in that order; junction bases with no gene match: 7. Germline assignment: CDR1 MDHEN and CDR2 SYDVKM. CDR3 region: CASGPDRGAFF. The DNA for the CDR3 is TGTGCCAGTGGACCCGACAGGGGAGCTTTCTTT.

The genes are TRBV4-3 and TRBJ1-5; D not resolved. Trimming stripped 0 bases from V and 4 bases from J, with 16 bases between. Germline V lookup: CDR1 LGHNA, CDR2 YSLEER. The CDR3 is made up of 17 amino acids. The CDR3, as DNA: TGCGCCAGCAGCCAAGATCCGTCAGCAGGCGGGAATCAGCCCCAGCATTTT. Amino acids: CASSQDPSAGGNQPQHF.

The chain is built from TRBV4-3 and TRBJ1-2, with D tentatively TRBD1 (5 bases). V lost 0 bases and J 6 bases, leaving 17 bases between the germline ends. Germline CDR1 reads LGHNA; CDR2 reads YSLEER. This CDR3 has 16 amino acids. Here the CDR3 DNA reads TGCGCCAGCAGCCAAGAAGTAAACGGGGGTTTTCATGGCTACACCTTC. Its translation is CASSQEVNGGFHGYTF.

This CDR3 is CASTTTLADTQYF. Written as DNA, the CDR3 is TGTGCCAGCACCACAACGTTAGCAGATACGCAGTATTTT. The V gene is TRBV28, the J gene TRBJ2-3; D is uncertain. The V end was cut by 7 bases, the J end by 4 bases, with 12 bases between. The germline V gene encodes CDR1 MDHEN and CDR2 SYDVKM. CDR3 length: 13 residues.

The rearrangement links TRBV10-3 to TRBJ1-3; D is perhaps TRBD1 (6 bases). Germline loops: CDR1 ENHRY, CDR2 SYGVKD. CDR3 length: 13 residues. V gave up 6 bases and J gave up 4 bases, with 10 bases separating them. CDR3 in amino acids: CAISRQAGNTIYF. The DNA for the CDR3 is TGTGCCATCAGCAGACAGGCCGGAAACACCATATATTTT.

Of note for this clone: The CDR3 carries no conserved terminal phenylalanine or tryptophan, so it likely arises from a read error. No DNA is shown, since the ends of the CDR3 on it are uncertain; the CDR3 is the one TCRdb lists. The rearrangement links TRBV5-1 to TRBJ2-6; TRBD1, the table's D call, lacks a check against the DNA. Ends included, the CDR3 has 11 residues. Looked up from germline, CDR1 is SGHRS and CDR2 is YFSETQ. The CDR3 region is CASSFPWVYPR.

This chain links TRBV11-2 with TRBJ1-6; D possibly corresponds to TRBD1 (5 bases). In germline, CDR1 is SGHAT, CDR2 FQNNGV. Trimming shortened V by 1 base and J by 5 bases, and 9 bases separated the two germline ends. The CDR3 extends over 15 amino acids. The CDR3 DNA reads TGTGCCAGCAGCTTAGCCCAGGGAGATAATTCACCCCTCCACTTT. This translates into CASSLAQGDNSPLHF.

This rearrangement joins TRBV10-2 to TRBJ2-7; D ambiguous. V dropped 3 bases and J dropped 1 base, with 16 bases sitting between them. Germline CDR1 and CDR2: WSHSY and SAAADI. This CDR3 has 16 amino acids. CDR3 sequence (DNA): TGCGCCAGCAGTGAACACCTCCCGGGTAGGTCCTACGAGCAGTACTTC. Protein product: CASSEHLPGRSYEQYF.

The rearrangement joins TRBV18 to TRBJ1-4, with D uncertain. Germline V CDR1 and CDR2: KGHSH, LQKENI. This CDR3 region has 15 residues. V lost 4 bases and J lost 2, with 11 bases in between. The CDR3 region is CASSLTRTTNEKLFF. The CDR3 nucleotides read TGTGCCAGCTCACTTACACGGACGACTAATGAAAAACTGTTTTTT.

This chain uses TRBV15 with TRBJ1-5; no clear D gene. This CDR3 is built from 15 residues. Trimming took off 6 bases at V and 1 base at J, with 13 bases between the two ends. CDR1 and CDR2 (germline): LNHNV, YYDKDF (reference sequence). CDR3 nucleotide sequence: TGTGCCACCAGAGCCTCAGCAGGCAGCAATCAGCCCCAGCATTTT. The encoded protein is CATRASAGSNQPQHF.

The V and J genes are TRBV29-1 and TRBJ2-5; no reliable D call. Trimming pared 2 bases from V and 1 base from J, leaving 8 bases between. This CDR3 has 13 residues. Germline V CDR1 and CDR2: SQVTM, ANQGSEA. The CDR3 DNA reads as TGCAGCGTTGAATTTCAAATCCAAGAGACCCAGTACTTC. This translates into CSVEFQIQETQYF. Looking up the rest from reference TRBV29-1 and TRBJ2-5 gives the full variable domain: SAVISQKPSRDICQRGTSLTIQCQVDSQVTMMFWYRQQPGQSLTLIATANQGSEATYESGFVIDKFPISRPNLTFSTLTVSNMSPEDSSIYLCSVEFQIQETQYFGPGTRLLVL.

The gene calls are TRBV16 and TRBJ2-1; D is ambiguous. CDR1 is KGHSY and CDR2 is FQNENV in the germline V gene. The CDR3 contains 15 residues. V was cut by 0 bases and J by 2 bases, with 8 bases left in between. CDR3 nucleotide sequence: TGTGCCAGCAGCCAATCTACGACGGCCTACAATGAGCAGTTCTTC. Translating it yields CASSQSTTAYNEQFF.

This clone was recorded only once. The V and J genes are TRBV28 and TRBJ2-7; 7 nucleotides match TRBD1. The CDR3 loop spans 13 amino acids. V shed 2 bases and J 5 bases; nucleotides not matched to a gene: 3. The germline gives CDR1 MDHEN, CDR2 SYDVKM. CDR3 DNA sequence: TGTGCCAGCAGTTTAGACAGGGTACACGAGCAGTACTTC. It codes for CASSLDRVHEQYF.

This sequence joins TRBV7-8 and TRBJ2-5, with 10 positions matching TRBD2. J gave up 3 bases and V 4 bases, and 8 bases lay outside the gene matches. This CDR3 contains 16 residues. Per the germline V gene, CDR1 is SGHVS and CDR2 is FQNEAQ. CDR3 in DNA: TGTGCCAGCAGCTCCGCGGGACTAGCGATGAAAGAGACCCAGTACTTC. It yields the protein CASSSAGLAMKETQYF. Based on the CDR3 plus reference TRBV7-8 and TRBJ2-5, the full variable domain is GAGVSQSPRYKVAKRGQDVALRCDPISGHVSLFWYQQALGQGPEFLTYFQNEAQLDKSGLPSDRFFAERPEGSVSTLKIQRTQQEDSAVYLCASSSAGLAMKETQYFGPGTRLLVL.

J is TRBJ2-3 and V is TRBV5-1; 13 nucleotides align to TRBD2. There are 19 residues in the CDR3. Germline V gene data show CDR1 as SGHRS and CDR2 as YFSETQ. With 4 bases clipped from V and 4 bases from J, the junction kept 15 bases outside the gene matches. CDR3: CASSSPPGLAGSGADTQYF. CDR3 in DNA: TGCGCCAGCAGCAGCCCCCCGGGACTAGCGGGGTCGGGAGCAGATACGCAGTATTTT.

The rearrangement uses TRBV27 and TRBJ2-1; 11 bases agree with TRBD2. The CDR3 extends over 16 amino acids. The ends lost 4 bases at V and 4 bases at J; junction bases unmatched: 6. Germline lookup yields CDR1 MNHEY and CDR2 SMNVEV (reference sequence). Here the CDR3 DNA reads TGTGCCAGCAGTTCCCCTAGCGGGGGGCTTTACAATGAGCAGTTCTTC. Translated: CASSSPSGGLYNEQFF.

This clone was detected only once. This chain connects TRBV2 to TRBJ1-5; no definite D call. V was shortened by 6 bases and J by 5 bases, with 8 bases between the two germline ends. Germline V lookup: CDR1 SNHLY, CDR2 FYNNEI. The CDR3 covers 12 residues. The CDR3 spells CASRDPDQPQHF. The CDR3 DNA is TGTGCCAGCAGGGACCCGGATCAGCCCCAGCATTTT.

In regard to this clone: The identical CDR3 is also encoded by other nucleotide sequences in the sample. This chain connects TRBV14 to TRBJ1-1; no reliable D call. Germline V gene sequence: CDR1 SGHDN, CDR2 FVKESK. There are 14 residues in the CDR3. Trimming took off 1 base at V and 0 bases at J, with 6 bases between the two ends. The DNA for the CDR3 is TGTGCCAGCAGCCAAGCTGGCATGAACACTGAAGCTTTCTTT. Its protein is CASSQAGMNTEAFF.

This chain connects TRBV6-5 to TRBJ1-3; D not certain. The V end lost 7 bases, the J end lost 4 bases, and 11 bases lay between the germline ends. CDR3 length: 13 residues. Looked up from germline, CDR1 is MNHEY and CDR2 is SVGAGI. The CDR3 nucleotides are TGTGCCAGCACATCGGTTGGCGGAAACACCATATATTTT. Encoded protein: CASTSVGGNTIYF.

The genes are TRBV27 and TRBJ2-1; 12 bases are shared with TRBD2. Germline loops: CDR1 MNHEY, CDR2 SMNVEV (reference sequence). This CDR3 is built from 15 residues. V lost 5 bases, J lost 6 bases, and 5 bases stayed unmatched. CDR3 in amino acids: CASSPRLAGANEQFF. The CDR3, as DNA: TGTGCCAGCAGTCCAAGACTAGCGGGGGCCAATGAGCAGTTCTTC.